This is a list of T cell receptor beta chains from one sample in a study of T-cell reconstitution after alpha-beta-depleted transplantation in children. TCRdb ran MiXCR on the PCR reads and lists one entry per CDR3 protein. The repertoire includes about 300,000 distinct CDR3 sequences, roughly 7.8% of them detected once, and about 9.1% sits in the top ten. Sample: peripheral blood, taken 360 days after TCRalphabeta/CD19-depleted stem cell transplant. The receptors derive from a female patient under 10 years old who had a stem cell transplant for Fanconi anemia, so the T cells may come from the graft donor. Both conserved end residues are trimmed from each CDR3. The D gene is left open where the match is weak. Clone size, where shown, is once, few, many, or a class for clones that have expanded.

CDR3 protein: ASSVGTLSYNEQF
clone size: many
D gene: -
J gene: TRBJ2-1
V gene: TRBV25-1
CDR3 length: 13

CDR3 protein: ASSRPSGSSYNEQF
clone size: many
D gene: TRBD2
J gene: TRBJ2-1
V gene: TRBV5-1
CDR3 length: 14

CDR3 protein: SARIDRWGIQY
clone size: many
D gene: -
J gene: TRBJ2-4
V gene: TRBV20-1
CDR3 length: 11

CDR3 protein: ASSPSGPGSNQPQH
clone size: once
D gene: -
J gene: TRBJ1-5
V gene: TRBV7-2
CDR3 length: 14

CDR3 protein: SVSPIGLAGGSTDTQY
clone size: many
D gene: TRBD2
J gene: TRBJ2-3
V gene: TRBV29-1
CDR3 length: 16

CDR3 protein: ASSQGKMQGANEQF
clone size: -
D gene: TRBD1
J gene: TRBJ2-1
V gene: TRBV3-1
CDR3 length: 14

CDR3 protein: ASSFGPYQETQY
clone size: few
D gene: -
J gene: TRBJ2-5
V gene: TRBV13
CDR3 length: 12

CDR3 protein: ASSLEGQGNNEQF
clone size: many
D gene: TRBD1
J gene: TRBJ2-1
V gene: TRBV28
CDR3 length: 13

CDR3 protein: SSGRFYNEQF
clone size: many
D gene: -
J gene: TRBJ2-1
V gene: TRBV20-1
CDR3 length: 10

CDR3 protein: ASSLVSPSYNEQF
clone size: many
D gene: -
J gene: TRBJ2-1
V gene: TRBV7-2
CDR3 length: 13

CDR3 protein: ASSPAPLQGAWSNQPQH
clone size: many
D gene: TRBD1
J gene: TRBJ1-5
V gene: TRBV18
CDR3 length: 17

CDR3 protein: ASSFTWQTYNEQF
clone size: many
D gene: -
J gene: TRBJ2-1
V gene: TRBV5-6
CDR3 length: 13

CDR3 protein: SARSGRYNEQF
clone size: many
D gene: -
J gene: TRBJ2-1
V gene: TRBV20-1
CDR3 length: 11

CDR3 protein: ASSQDRLYMNTEAF
clone size: many
D gene: -
J gene: TRBJ1-1
V gene: TRBV4-3
CDR3 length: 14

CDR3 protein: ASSYTADTGELF
clone size: many
D gene: -
J gene: TRBJ2-2
V gene: TRBV6-5
CDR3 length: 12

CDR3 protein: SVVGRRGSGDTQY
clone size: many
D gene: TRBD2
J gene: TRBJ2-3
V gene: TRBV29-1
CDR3 length: 13

CDR3 protein: ASSQGAVSTDTQY
clone size: few
D gene: -
J gene: TRBJ2-3
V gene: TRBV4-1
CDR3 length: 13

CDR3 protein: SAGGTDEAF
clone size: few
D gene: TRBD1
J gene: TRBJ1-1
V gene: TRBV20-1
CDR3 length: 9

CDR3 protein: ASSLRGPDPTQY
clone size: few
D gene: -
J gene: TRBJ2-5
V gene: TRBV7-6
CDR3 length: 12

CDR3 protein: ASSAGLSHNEQF
clone size: many
D gene: -
J gene: TRBJ2-1
V gene: TRBV12-3/TRBV12-4
CDR3 length: 12

CDR3 protein: SARDGTAMNTEAF
clone size: -
D gene: -
J gene: TRBJ1-1
V gene: TRBV20-1
CDR3 length: 13

CDR3 protein: ASSFPSTGHTGELF
clone size: few
D gene: TRBD1
J gene: TRBJ2-2
V gene: TRBV28
CDR3 length: 14

CDR3 protein: ASSSMLELPGELF
clone size: many
D gene: -
J gene: TRBJ2-2
V gene: TRBV11-2
CDR3 length: 13

CDR3 protein: ASSSIQGAGKNSPLH
clone size: few
D gene: TRBD1
J gene: TRBJ1-6
V gene: TRBV28
CDR3 length: 15

CDR3 protein: ASSSYQAGQY
clone size: many
D gene: -
J gene: TRBJ2-5
V gene: TRBV12-3/TRBV12-4
CDR3 length: 10

CDR3 protein: ASSPMGTGYHEQY
clone size: -
D gene: TRBD1
J gene: TRBJ2-7
V gene: TRBV18
CDR3 length: 13

CDR3 protein: ASSVLALQETQY
clone size: many
D gene: -
J gene: TRBJ2-5
V gene: TRBV6-1
CDR3 length: 12

CDR3 protein: ASSLYKGSGANVLT
clone size: many
D gene: -
J gene: TRBJ2-6
V gene: TRBV11-2
CDR3 length: 14

CDR3 protein: ASSRGTARWDF
clone size: -
D gene: TRBD1
J gene: TRBJ1-1
V gene: TRBV14
CDR3 length: 11

CDR3 protein: ASSLESGVQF
clone size: -
D gene: -
J gene: TRBJ2-1
V gene: TRBV7-9
CDR3 length: 10

CDR3 protein: ASSIGVGTTGELF
clone size: -
D gene: -
J gene: TRBJ2-2
V gene: TRBV19
CDR3 length: 13

CDR3 protein: ASARGANQPQH
clone size: many
D gene: -
J gene: TRBJ1-5
V gene: TRBV11-1
CDR3 length: 11

CDR3 protein: ASRGNRVETQY
clone size: many
D gene: -
J gene: TRBJ2-3
V gene: TRBV12-3/TRBV12-4
CDR3 length: 11

CDR3 protein: ASSYYLGQGAEQY
clone size: -
D gene: TRBD1
J gene: TRBJ2-7
V gene: TRBV6-5
CDR3 length: 13

CDR3 protein: AWTSKGGPNEQF
clone size: many
D gene: -
J gene: TRBJ2-1
V gene: TRBV30
CDR3 length: 12

CDR3 protein: SARNGPENSPLH
clone size: many
D gene: -
J gene: TRBJ1-6
V gene: TRBV20-1
CDR3 length: 12